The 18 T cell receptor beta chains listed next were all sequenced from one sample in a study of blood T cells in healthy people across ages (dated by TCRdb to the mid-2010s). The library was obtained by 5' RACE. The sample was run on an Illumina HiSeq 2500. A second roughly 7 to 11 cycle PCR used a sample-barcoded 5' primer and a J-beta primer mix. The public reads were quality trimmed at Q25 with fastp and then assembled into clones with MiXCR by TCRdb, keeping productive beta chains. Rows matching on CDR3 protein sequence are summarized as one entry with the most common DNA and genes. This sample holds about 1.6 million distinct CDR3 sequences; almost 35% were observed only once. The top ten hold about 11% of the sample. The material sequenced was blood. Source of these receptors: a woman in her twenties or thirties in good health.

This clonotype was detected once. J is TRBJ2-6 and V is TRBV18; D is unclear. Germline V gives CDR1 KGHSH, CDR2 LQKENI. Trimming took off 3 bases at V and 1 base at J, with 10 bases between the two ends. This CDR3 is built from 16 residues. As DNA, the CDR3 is TGTGCCAGCTCACCTCTGGACGGATCTGGGGCCAACGTCCTGACTTTC. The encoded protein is CASSPLDGSGANVLTF. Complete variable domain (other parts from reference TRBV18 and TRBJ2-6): NAGVMQNPRHLVRRRGQEARLRCSPMKGHSHVYWYRQLPEEGLKFMVYLQKENIIDESGMPKERFSAEFPKEGPSILRIQQVVRGDSAAYFCASSPLDGSGANVLTFGAGSRLTVL.

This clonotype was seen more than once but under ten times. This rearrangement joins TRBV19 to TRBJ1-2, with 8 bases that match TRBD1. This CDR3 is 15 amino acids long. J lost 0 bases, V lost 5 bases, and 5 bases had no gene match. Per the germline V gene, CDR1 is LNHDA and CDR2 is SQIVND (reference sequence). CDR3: CASSDRGPPNYGYTF. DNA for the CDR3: TGTGCCAGTAGTGACAGGGGACCACCTAACTATGGCTACACCTTC.

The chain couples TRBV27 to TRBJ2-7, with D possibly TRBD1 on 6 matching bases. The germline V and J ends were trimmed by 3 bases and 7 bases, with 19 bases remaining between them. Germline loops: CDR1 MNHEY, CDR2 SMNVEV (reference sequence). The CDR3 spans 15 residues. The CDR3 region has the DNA TGTGCCAGCAGTTTCGTTGTGGGGGCGGTGTTTGAGCAGTACTTC. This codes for CASSFVVGAVFEQYF.

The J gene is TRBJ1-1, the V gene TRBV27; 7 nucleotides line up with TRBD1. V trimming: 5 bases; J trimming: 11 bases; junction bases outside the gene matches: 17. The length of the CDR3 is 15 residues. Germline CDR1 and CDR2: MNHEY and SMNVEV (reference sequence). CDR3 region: CASSPVETGSVRAFF. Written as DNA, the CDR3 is TGTGCCAGCAGTCCCGTCGAGACAGGGTCAGTCCGGGCTTTCTTT.

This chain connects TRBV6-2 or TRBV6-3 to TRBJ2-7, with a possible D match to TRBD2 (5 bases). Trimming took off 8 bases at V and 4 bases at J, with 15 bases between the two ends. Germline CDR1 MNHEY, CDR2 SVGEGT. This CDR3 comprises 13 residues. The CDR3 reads CASSNGIIYEQYF. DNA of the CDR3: TGTGCCAGCTCAAACGGGATAATATACGAGCAGTACTTC.

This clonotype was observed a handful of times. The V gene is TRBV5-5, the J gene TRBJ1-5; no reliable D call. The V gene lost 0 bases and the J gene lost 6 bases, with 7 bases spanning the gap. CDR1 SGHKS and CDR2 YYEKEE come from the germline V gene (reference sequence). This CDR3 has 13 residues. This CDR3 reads CASSLVWSQPQHF. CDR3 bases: TGTGCCAGCAGCTTGGTGTGGAGTCAGCCCCAGCATTTT. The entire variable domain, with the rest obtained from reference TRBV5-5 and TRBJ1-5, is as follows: DAGVTQSPTHLIKTRGQQVTLRCSPISGHKSVSWYQQVLGQGPQFIFQYYEKEERGRGNFPDRFSARQFPNYSSELNVNALLLGDSALYLCASSLVWSQPQHFGDGTRLSIL.

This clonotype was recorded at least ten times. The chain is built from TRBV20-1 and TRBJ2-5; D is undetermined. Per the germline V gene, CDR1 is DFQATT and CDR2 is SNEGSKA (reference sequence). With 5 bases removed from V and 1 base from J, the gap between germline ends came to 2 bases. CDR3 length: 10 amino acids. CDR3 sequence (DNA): TGCAGTGCTGCCCAAGAGACCCAGTACTTC. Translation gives CSAAQETQYF.

The CDR3 nucleotides read TGTGCCAGCGCCCCCTCAGGGGGACTTTACGAGCAGTACTTC. As protein: CASAPSGGLYEQYF. The chain is built from TRBV28 and TRBJ2-7; possibly TRBD1 for D (7 bases). This CDR3 region has 14 residues. Germline loops: CDR1 MDHEN, CDR2 SYDVKM. Trimming removed 8 bases from V and 4 bases from J, with 18 bases in between.

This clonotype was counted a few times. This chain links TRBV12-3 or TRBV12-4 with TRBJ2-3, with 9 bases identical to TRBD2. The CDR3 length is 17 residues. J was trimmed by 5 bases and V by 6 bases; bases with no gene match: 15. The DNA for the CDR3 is TGTGCCAGCAGGCCCGGCCCGAGCGGGGGGTTTGAAGATACGCAGTATTTT. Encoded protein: CASRPGPSGGFEDTQYF.

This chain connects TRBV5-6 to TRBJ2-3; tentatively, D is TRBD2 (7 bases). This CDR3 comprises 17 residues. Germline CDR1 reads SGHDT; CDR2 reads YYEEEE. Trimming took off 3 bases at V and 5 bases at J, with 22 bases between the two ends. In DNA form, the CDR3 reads TGTGCCAGCAGCTCGGGGGGCAAGAATCCCCTACGAGATACGCAGTATTTT. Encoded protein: CASSSGGKNPLRDTQYF.

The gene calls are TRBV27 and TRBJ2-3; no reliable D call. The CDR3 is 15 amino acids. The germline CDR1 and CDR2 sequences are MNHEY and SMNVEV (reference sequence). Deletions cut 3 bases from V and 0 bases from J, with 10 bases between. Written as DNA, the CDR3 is TGTGCCAGCAGTTTGATCCGACGGAGCACAGATACGCAGTATTTT. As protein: CASSLIRRSTDTQYF.

CDR3 protein: CASSLVGRGSDEQYF. The CDR3 bases are TGCGCCAGCAGCTTGGTCGGCAGGGGGAGCGACGAGCAGTACTTC. The genes are TRBV5-1 and TRBJ2-7; 7 bases match TRBD1. The germline V gene encodes CDR1 SGHRS and CDR2 YFSETQ. V was pared by 0 bases and J by 5 bases, with 8 bases of the junction left unmatched. The CDR3 spans 15 residues.

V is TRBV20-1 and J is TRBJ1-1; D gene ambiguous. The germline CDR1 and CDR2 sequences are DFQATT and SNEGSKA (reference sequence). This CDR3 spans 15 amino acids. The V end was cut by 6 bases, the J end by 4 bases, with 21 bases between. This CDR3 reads CSAHGPSSLATEAFF. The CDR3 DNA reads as TGCAGTGCCCACGGGCCCTCCTCTCTGGCCACTGAAGCTTTCTTT.

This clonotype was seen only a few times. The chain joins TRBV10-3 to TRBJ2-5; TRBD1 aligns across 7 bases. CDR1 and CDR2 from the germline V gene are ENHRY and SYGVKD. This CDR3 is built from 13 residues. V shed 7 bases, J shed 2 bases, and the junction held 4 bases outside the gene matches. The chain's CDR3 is CAINDRDQETQYF. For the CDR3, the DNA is TGTGCCATCAACGACAGGGATCAAGAGACCCAGTACTTC.

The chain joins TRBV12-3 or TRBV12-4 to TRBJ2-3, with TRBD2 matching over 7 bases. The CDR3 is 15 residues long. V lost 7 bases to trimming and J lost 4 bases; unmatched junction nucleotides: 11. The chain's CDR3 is CASKVRDYRADTQYF. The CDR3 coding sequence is TGTGCCAGCAAGGTCCGGGACTACCGTGCAGATACGCAGTATTTT.

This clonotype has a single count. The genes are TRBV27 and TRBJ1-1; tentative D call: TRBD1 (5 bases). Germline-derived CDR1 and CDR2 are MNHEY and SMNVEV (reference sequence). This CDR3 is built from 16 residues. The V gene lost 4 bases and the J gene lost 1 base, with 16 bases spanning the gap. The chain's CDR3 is CASSSPFRGGNTEAFF. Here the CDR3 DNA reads TGTGCCAGCAGTTCCCCTTTTAGGGGAGGGAACACTGAAGCTTTCTTT.

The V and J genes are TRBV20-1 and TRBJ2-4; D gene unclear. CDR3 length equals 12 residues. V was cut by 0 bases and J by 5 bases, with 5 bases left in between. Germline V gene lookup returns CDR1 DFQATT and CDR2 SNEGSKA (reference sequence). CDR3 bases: TGCAGTGCTAGAGAGTCCCAAAACATTCAGTACTTC. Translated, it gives CSARESQNIQYF.

CDR3 in amino acids: CASRSSAETQYF. CDR3 bases: TGTGCCAGCAGGTCCTCGGCGGAGACCCAGTACTTC. The chain links TRBV6-5 to TRBJ2-5; no definite D call. Trimming left V 6 bases short and J 5 bases short, with 10 bases between. The CDR3 length is 12 residues. Germline V gives CDR1 MNHEY, CDR2 SVGAGI.